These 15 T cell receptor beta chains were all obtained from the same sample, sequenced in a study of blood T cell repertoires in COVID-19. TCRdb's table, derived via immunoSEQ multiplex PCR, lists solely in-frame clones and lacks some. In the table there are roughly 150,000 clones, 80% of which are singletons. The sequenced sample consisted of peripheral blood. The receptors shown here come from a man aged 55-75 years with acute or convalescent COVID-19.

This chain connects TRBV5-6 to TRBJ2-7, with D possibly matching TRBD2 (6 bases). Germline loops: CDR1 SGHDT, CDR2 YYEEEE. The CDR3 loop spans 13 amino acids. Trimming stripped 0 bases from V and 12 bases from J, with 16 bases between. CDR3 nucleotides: TGTGCCAGCAGCTTGGCCGGGGAGCGGGCGGGGTACTTC. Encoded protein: CASSLAGERAGYF.

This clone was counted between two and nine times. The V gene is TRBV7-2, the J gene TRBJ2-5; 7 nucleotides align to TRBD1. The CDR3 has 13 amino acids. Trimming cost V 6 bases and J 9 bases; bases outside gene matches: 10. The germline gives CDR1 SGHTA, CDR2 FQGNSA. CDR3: CASSTRQGPSQYF. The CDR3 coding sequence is TGTGCCAGCAGTACGAGACAGGGCCCCTCCCAGTACTTC.

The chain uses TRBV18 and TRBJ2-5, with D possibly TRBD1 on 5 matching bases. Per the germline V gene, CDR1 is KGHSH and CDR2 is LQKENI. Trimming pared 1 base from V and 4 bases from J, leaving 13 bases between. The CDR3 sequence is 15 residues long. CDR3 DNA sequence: TGTGCCAGCTCACCACGGGAACAGGTGGGAGAGACCCAGTACTTC. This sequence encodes CASSPREQVGETQYF.

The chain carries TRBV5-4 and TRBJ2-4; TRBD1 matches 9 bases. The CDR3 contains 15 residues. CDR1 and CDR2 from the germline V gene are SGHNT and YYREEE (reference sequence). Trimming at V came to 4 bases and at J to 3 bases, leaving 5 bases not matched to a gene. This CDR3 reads CASSGTGGGKNIQYF. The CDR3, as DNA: TGTGCCAGCAGCGGCACAGGGGGCGGCAAAAACATTCAGTACTTC. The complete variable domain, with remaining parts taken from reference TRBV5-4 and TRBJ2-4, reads ETGVTQSPTHLIKTRGQQVTLRCSSQSGHNTVSWYQQALGQGPQFIFQYYREEENGRGNFPPRFSGLQFPNYSSELNVNALELDDSALYLCASSGTGGGKNIQYFGAGTRLSVL.

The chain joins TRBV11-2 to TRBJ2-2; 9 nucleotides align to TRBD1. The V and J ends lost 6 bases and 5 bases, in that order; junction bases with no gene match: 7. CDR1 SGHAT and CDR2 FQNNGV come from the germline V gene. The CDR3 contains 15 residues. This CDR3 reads CASRRPGTGTGELFF. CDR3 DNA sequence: TGTGCCAGCAGGCGCCCCGGGACAGGGACCGGGGAGCTGTTTTTT.

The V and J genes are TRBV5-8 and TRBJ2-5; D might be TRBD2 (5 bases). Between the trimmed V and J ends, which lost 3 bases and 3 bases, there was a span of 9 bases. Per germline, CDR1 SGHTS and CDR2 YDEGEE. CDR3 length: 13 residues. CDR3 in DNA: TGTGCCAGCAGCTCCTCCGGGGAAGAGACCCAGTACTTC. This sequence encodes CASSSSGEETQYF.

This chain's CDR3 is CASSYIRGLDYGYTF. In nucleotides, the CDR3 is TGTGCCAGCAGTTACATCAGGGGGCTCGACTATGGCTACACCTTC. The chain recombines TRBV6-2 or TRBV6-3 with TRBJ1-2; 8 bases are shared with TRBD1. The CDR3 contains 15 residues. The germline gives CDR1 MNHEY, CDR2 SVGEGT. Unmatched junction bases numbered 5, after V lost 2 bases and J lost 3 bases.

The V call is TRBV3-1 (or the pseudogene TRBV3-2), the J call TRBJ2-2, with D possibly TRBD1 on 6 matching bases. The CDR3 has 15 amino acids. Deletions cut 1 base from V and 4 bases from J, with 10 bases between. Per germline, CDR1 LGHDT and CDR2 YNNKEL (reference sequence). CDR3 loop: CASSQGGLGTGELFF. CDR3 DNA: TGTGCCAGCAGCCAAGGGGGGCTGGGCACCGGGGAGCTGTTTTTT.

CDR3 residues: CASSSVAGGGETQYF. CDR3 sequence (DNA): TGTGCCAGTTCCTCGGTAGCGGGAGGGGGAGAGACCCAGTACTTC. The V call is TRBV19, the J call TRBJ2-5, with 11 bases aligning to TRBD2. CDR3 length: 15 amino acids. Unmatched junction bases numbered 9, after V lost 8 bases and J lost 4 bases. CDR1 and CDR2 from the germline V gene are LNHDA and SQIVND (reference sequence).

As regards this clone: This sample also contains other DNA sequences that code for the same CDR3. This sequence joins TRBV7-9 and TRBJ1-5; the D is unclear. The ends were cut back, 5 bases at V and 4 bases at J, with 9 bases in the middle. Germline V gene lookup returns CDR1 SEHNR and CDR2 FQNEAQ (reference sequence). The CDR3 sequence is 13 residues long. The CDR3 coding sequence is TGTGCCAGCAGCCCAGACACAAATCAGCCCCAGCATTTT. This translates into CASSPDTNQPQHF.

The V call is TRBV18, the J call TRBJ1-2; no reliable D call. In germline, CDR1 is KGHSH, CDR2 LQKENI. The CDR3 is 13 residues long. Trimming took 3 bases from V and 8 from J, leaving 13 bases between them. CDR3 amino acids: CASSPARERGYTF. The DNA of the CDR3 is TGTGCCAGCTCACCGGCAAGGGAGCGCGGCTACACCTTC.

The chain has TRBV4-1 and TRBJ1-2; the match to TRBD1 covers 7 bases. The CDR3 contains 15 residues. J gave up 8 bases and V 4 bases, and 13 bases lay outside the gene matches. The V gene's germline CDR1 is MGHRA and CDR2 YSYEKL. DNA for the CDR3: TGCGCCAGCAGCCCGCAAGGGGGCACCCTTTGGGGCTACACCTTC. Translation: CASSPQGGTLWGYTF.

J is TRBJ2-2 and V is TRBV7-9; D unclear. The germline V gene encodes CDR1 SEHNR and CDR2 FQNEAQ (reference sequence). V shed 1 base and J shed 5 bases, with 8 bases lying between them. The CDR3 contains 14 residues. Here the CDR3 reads CASSLETATGELFF. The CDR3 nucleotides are TGTGCCAGCAGCTTAGAAACAGCTACCGGGGAGCTGTTTTTT. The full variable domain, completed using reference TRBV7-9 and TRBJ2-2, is DTGVSQNPRHKITKRGQNVTFRCDPISEHNRLYWYRQTLGQGPEFLTYFQNEAQLEKSRLLSDRFSAERPKGSFSTLEIQRTEQGDSAMYLCASSLETATGELFFGEGSRLTVL.

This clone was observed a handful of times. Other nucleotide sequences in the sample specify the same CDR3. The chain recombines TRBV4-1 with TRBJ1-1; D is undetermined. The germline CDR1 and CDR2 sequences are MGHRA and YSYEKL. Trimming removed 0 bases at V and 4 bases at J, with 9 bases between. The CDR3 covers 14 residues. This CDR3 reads CASSQDRGRTEAFF. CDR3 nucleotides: TGCGCCAGCAGCCAAGATCGAGGCCGCACTGAAGCTTTCTTT.

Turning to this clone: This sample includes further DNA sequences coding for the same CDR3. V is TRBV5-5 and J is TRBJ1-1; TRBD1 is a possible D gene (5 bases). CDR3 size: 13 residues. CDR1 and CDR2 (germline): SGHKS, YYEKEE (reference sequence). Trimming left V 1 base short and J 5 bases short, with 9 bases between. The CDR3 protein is CASSLFGGTEAFF. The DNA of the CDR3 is TGTGCCAGCAGCTTGTTTGGGGGGACTGAAGCTTTCTTT.